The 10 T cell receptor beta chains below all came from one sample that was sequenced in a study of T cell repertoires in cytomegalovirus infection. One entry per CDR3 protein, called by TCRdb with MiXCR from the reads. Seen here are some 600,000 distinct CDR3 sequences, around 24% observed once, and the top ten hold 8%. The sequenced sample was CD8+ T cells from PBMCs. These receptors originate from a human donor in good health (CMV status not recorded). Some clones in this sample may be carry-over from other donors' samples.

This clonotype has a count of ten or more. The chain carries TRBV20-1 and TRBJ2-3; TRBD1 agrees at 7 bases. Germline V lookup: CDR1 DFQATT, CDR2 SNEGSKA (reference sequence). The CDR3 has 16 amino acids. J gave up 4 bases and V 1 base, and 11 bases lay outside the gene matches. The CDR3 protein is CSARGIGTVIPDTQYF. CDR3 DNA sequence: TGCAGTGCTAGAGGAATCGGGACAGTTATCCCAGATACGCAGTATTTT.

This clonotype was picked up one time. This clone may be a read error of a much larger clone one base away. The chain employs TRBV6-6 and TRBJ2-2; D might be TRBD1 (6 bases). Germline V gene data show CDR1 as MNHNY and CDR2 as SVGAGI (reference sequence). The CDR3 is made up of 15 amino acids. The CDR3 region has the DNA TGTGTCAGCAGAGACAGGTGGTCGAACACCGGGGAGCTGTTTTTT. Protein sequence: CVSRDRWSNTGELFF.

This clonotype was counted only a few times. The chain has TRBV7-8 and TRBJ2-3; unclear D gene. The CDR3 spans 16 residues. V was pared by 1 base and J by 4 bases, with 15 bases between. Germline CDR1 is SGHVS and CDR2 is FQNEAQ. The CDR3 here is CASSLVVHLLADTQYF. The CDR3, as DNA: TGTGCCAGCAGCTTAGTGGTCCACCTACTTGCAGATACGCAGTATTTT.

This clonotype was found once. The chain joins TRBV19 to TRBJ1-5; 7 bases align to TRBD1. V lost 5 bases to trimming and J lost 0 bases; unmatched junction nucleotides: 10. Germline V gives CDR1 LNHDA, CDR2 SQIVND (reference sequence). The CDR3 spans 17 residues. The CDR3 nucleotides read TGTGCCAGTAGTGGGCCGGGACAGTTTTATAGCAATCAGCCCCAGCATTTT. Its translation: CASSGPGQFYSNQPQHF.

A few counts support this clonotype. The chain couples TRBV24-1 to TRBJ2-2; D call uncertain. Trimming took 0 bases from V and 1 from J, leaving 2 bases between them. The V gene's germline CDR1 is KGHDR and CDR2 SFDVKD. The CDR3 extends over 14 amino acids. CDR3 in amino acids: CATSDLLNTGELFF. The CDR3 DNA sequence: TGTGCCACCAGTGATTTGCTGAACACCGGGGAGCTGTTTTTT.

The CDR3 here is CSVEWTSSRFEQFF. In nucleotides, the CDR3 is TGCAGCGTTGAATGGACTAGCTCGAGGTTTGAGCAGTTCTTC. V gene TRBV29-1 combines with J gene TRBJ2-1, with TRBD2 matching over 8 bases. Germline assignment: CDR1 SQVTM and CDR2 ANQGSEA. J was trimmed by 9 bases and V by 2 bases; bases with no gene match: 9. CDR3 length: 14 residues.

This clonotype has only a few counts. The rearrangement links TRBV28 to TRBJ1-3; D remains ambiguous. CDR1 MDHEN and CDR2 SYDVKM come from the germline V gene. Trimming shortened V by 4 bases and J by 0 bases, and 10 bases separated the two germline ends. The CDR3 has 15 residues. The CDR3 DNA reads TGTGCCAGCAGTTCCAGACGGTCCTCTGGAAACACCATATATTTT. The encoded protein is CASSSRRSSGNTIYF.

In this sample, this clonotype turned up a few times. The chain uses TRBV20-1 and TRBJ2-1, with 8 bases identical to TRBD2. The germline V gene encodes CDR1 DFQATT and CDR2 SNEGSKA (reference sequence). J was trimmed by 3 bases and V by 4 bases; bases with no gene match: 8. The CDR3 runs 15 residues. The CDR3 spells CSATDGGAYYNEQFF. DNA of the CDR3: TGCAGTGCTACGGACGGGGGGGCCTACTACAATGAGCAGTTCTTC.

The table lists this clonotype with a few counts. This sequence joins TRBV12-5 and TRBJ1-1; a possible D gene is TRBD1 (6 bases). CDR1 LGHNT and CDR2 FRNRAP come from the germline V gene. The CDR3 sequence is 16 residues long. With 7 bases removed from V and 1 base from J, the gap between germline ends came to 19 bases. The CDR3 coding sequence is TGTGCTAGTGCCCTCCCTGCGGGGGGCCCGAACACTGAAGCTTTCTTT. Its translation: CASALPAGGPNTEAFF.

The rearrangement uses TRBV6-2 or TRBV6-3 and TRBJ2-3; D might be TRBD2 (6 bases). The V gene lost 5 bases and the J gene lost 2 bases, with 17 bases spanning the gap. The CDR3 contains 16 residues. The germline V gene encodes CDR1 MNHEY and CDR2 SVGEGT. The CDR3: CASSDAGTLITDTQYF. The DNA of the CDR3 is TGTGCCAGCAGTGATGCCGGGACTCTAATCACAGATACGCAGTATTTT.